This is a list of T cell receptor beta chains from one sample in a study of tumor and adjacent non-tumor tissue in lung cancer. TCRdb reanalysed the multiplex PCR reads using MiXCR and keeps one entry per CDR3 protein. The sample consists of more than 85,000 distinct CDR3 sequences, roughly 80% of them appearing once. The sample was lung tumor tissue. The receptor set was obtained from a woman aged 55-70 years with non-small cell lung cancer. The CDR3 runs from the conserved cysteine through the conserved F or W. A D gene is named only where the DNA matches it firmly. For some rows the clone size is stated as once, few or many, or as a class when expanded; others skip it.

.	TRBD1	TRBJ1-1	TRBV20-1	CSARVVRDRKINVMNTEAFF
once	.	TRBJ2-3	TRBV6-2/TRBV6-3	CASSYLALWTDTQYF
.	.	TRBJ2-7	TRBV11-1	CASSRVQSSYEQYF
.	.	TRBJ1-1	TRBV6-2/TRBV6-3	CAISSFSTEAFF
.	.	TRBJ2-5	TRBV11-2	CASSLGRGTQYF
.	TRBD1	TRBJ1-2	TRBV24-1	CATSEGGASGLNYGYTF
.	TRBD2	TRBJ2-3	TRBV20-1	CNASLAGGQGTQYF
few	TRBD2	TRBJ2-7	TRBV28	CASSSAGAYEQYF
.	.	TRBJ2-1	TRBV6-2/TRBV6-3	CTSSQIQEGYNEQFF
many	.	TRBJ2-1	TRBV6-2/TRBV6-3	CAGGRAYNEQFF
.	.	TRBJ2-1	TRBV11-2	CASNKTGTAGSEQFF
many	.	TRBJ1-1	TRBV6-2/TRBV6-3	CASRPSAHPFRGVEAEAFF
.	.	TRBJ1-6	TRBV6-2/TRBV6-3	CASVKGSDNSPLHF
.	.	TRBJ1-5	TRBV20-1	CSPGQRSDSNQPQHF
.	.	TRBJ1-5	TRBV11-2	CASSSLGHQPQHF
.	TRBD1	TRBJ2-7	TRBV5-6	CASSSEQGSHEQYF
many	TRBD2	TRBJ2-3	TRBV4-3	CASSQESGRADTQYF
.	.	TRBJ2-2	TRBV12-3/TRBV12-4	CANRPQDGSNTGELFF
once	.	TRBJ2-7	TRBV4-3	CASSQFIMGPDLYF
many	.	TRBJ2-1	TRBV11-2	CASTLSPTASNEQFF
many	TRBD1	TRBJ1-1	TRBV10-3	CAISDTQGVNTEAFF
.	.	TRBJ2-5	TRBV11-2	CASSLGRSGGCRETQHF
once	.	TRBJ2-6	TRBV11-3	CASNLDLTGFGANILTF
once	TRBD2	TRBJ2-1	TRBV4-3	CASSPTVTSGSLDGQFF
.	.	TRBJ2-7	TRBV20-1	CSARPRQDREQYF
.	.	TRBJ2-1	TRBV20-1	CSAEMSGSMSYNEQFF
.	TRBD2	TRBJ2-1	TRBV29-1	CSVVAGGPFF
once	TRBD2	TRBJ2-7	TRBV20-1	CSARNPQSGRAGIGYEQYF
many	.	TRBJ2-2	TRBV6-6	CASSYEGTGELFF
.	.	TRBJ2-7	TRBV20-1	CSVTALATYEQYF
.	.	TRBJ1-1	TRBV11-3	CASNLDSERGTEAFF
.	.	TRBJ2-7	TRBV5-5	CASSFGYSYKQYF
.	.	TRBJ1-2	TRBV6-2/TRBV6-3	CASTHRGSASYGYTF
.	.	TRBJ2-1	TRBV6-2/TRBV6-3	CPSRSPNNEQFF
many	.	TRBJ2-5	TRBV4-3	CASSLNRGSETQYF
.	.	TRBJ1-6	TRBV20-1	CRAGTFNSPLHF
.	.	TRBJ2-1	TRBV4-3	CGSNQGGRNLYNEQFF
many	TRBD1	TRBJ1-6	TRBV6-2/TRBV6-3	CASRRRTGNDNNSPLHF
many	.	TRBJ1-5	TRBV20-1	CSATQGTNQPQHF
.	.	TRBJ2-3	TRBV11-2	CASSATKTAADTQYF
.	TRBD2	TRBJ2-5	TRBV11-3	CASSSRWTSGVEPQYF
many	TRBD1	TRBJ1-1	TRBV12-3/TRBV12-4	CASRQTTGVGTEAFF
.	.	TRBJ2-7	TRBV6-2/TRBV6-3	CASSTGTARMEKYF
once	.	TRBJ2-7	TRBV29-1	CSVVEQYF
.	.	TRBJ2-2	TRBV6-1	CATAYLRGYIGELFF
.	.	TRBJ2-7	TRBV4-3	CASSQDAGLTGQRYEQYF
.	.	TRBJ2-2	TRBV7-9	CASSWGKITGELFF
many	TRBD2	TRBJ2-7	TRBV20-1	CSATWTSKYYEQYF
many	TRBD2	TRBJ2-7	TRBV10-3	CATTLAGGLEQYF